Included here is one T cell receptor beta chain sequence, with context. Assay: immunoSEQ multiplex PCR; the TCRdb copy retains only in-frame clones and omits some. The table includes approximately 130,000 clones, 85% to 90% detected once. This sample stems from a study of blood T cell repertoires in COVID-19. V dropped 4 bases and J dropped 4 bases, with 20 bases sitting between them. The CDR3 has 16 residues. Germline loops: CDR1 SGHDT, CDR2 YYEEEE. The chain has TRBV5-6 and TRBJ1-2; D ambiguous. Sequencing was done on a sample of peripheral blood. This TCR derives from a woman in her forties or fifties with acute or convalescent COVID-19. CDR3 region: CASSLLPGRDTYGYTF. CDR3 in DNA: TGTGCCAGCAGCCTTCTACCCGGGAGGGATACCTATGGCTACACCTTC.